The 21 T cell receptor beta chains reported below all come from one sample, sequenced in a study of T-cell reconstitution after alpha-beta-depleted transplantation in children. The library targeted TCRbeta and was prepared with unique molecular identifiers. TCRdb re-called the PCR reads through MiXCR, storing one row per CDR3 protein. The sample yields fewer than 130,000 distinct CDR3 sequences, under 13% seen once. Sample: PBMCs from the stem cell graft donor, taken from the stem cell graft. These TCRs come from a human donor who donated a stem cell graft to a child with acute lymphoblastic leukemia.

This clonotype was recorded many times. This chain uses TRBV3-1 with TRBJ2-3; a possible D gene is TRBD2 (6 bases). This CDR3 spans 16 amino acids. Germline V gives CDR1 LGHDT, CDR2 YNNKEL (reference sequence). Trimming removed 1 base at V and 0 bases at J, with 11 bases between. The CDR3, as DNA: TGTGCCAGCAGCCAAGCCCAGGGAGGCAGCACAGATACGCAGTATTTT. The encoded protein is CASSQAQGGSTDTQYF.

This clonotype was seen ten or more times. V is TRBV2 and J is TRBJ2-7; D is possibly TRBD1 (6 bases). This CDR3 contains 12 residues. V lost 5 bases, J lost 3 bases, and 8 bases lay in between. Germline V gene data show CDR1 as SNHLY and CDR2 as FYNNEI. The CDR3 spells CASSWTDYEQYF. CDR3 bases: TGTGCCAGCAGTTGGACAGACTACGAGCAGTACTTC.

This clonotype came up many times. The V gene is TRBV25-1, the J gene TRBJ1-5; a possible D gene is TRBD1 (5 bases). Germline CDR1 MGHDK, CDR2 SYGVNS. The CDR3 is 13 amino acids. V lost 4 bases and J 3 bases, leaving 7 bases between the germline ends. CDR3 sequence (DNA): TGTGCCAGCAGTGTGGGGGTCAATCAGCCCCAGCATTTT. Protein: CASSVGVNQPQHF.

This clonotype was counted ten times or more. This chain joins TRBV4-1 and TRBJ1-1; 10 bases agree with TRBD1. This CDR3 has 20 residues. Looked up from germline, CDR1 is MGHRA and CDR2 is YSYEKL. J lost 4 bases, V lost 1 base, and 18 bases had no gene match. CDR3 DNA: TGCGCCAGCAGCCAAGGTCCCTTCAGCGACAGGGGGCGGCGGGGCACTGAAGCTTTCTTT. Its protein is CASSQGPFSDRGRRGTEAFF.

This clonotype was observed many times. The gene calls are TRBV5-1 and TRBJ2-3, with 7 bases identical to TRBD1. V trimming: 0 bases; J trimming: 0 bases; junction bases outside the gene matches: 13. Germline V CDR1 and CDR2: SGHRS, YFSETQ. There are 19 residues in the CDR3. CDR3 loop: CASSLAVGDRLSSTDTQYF. The CDR3 DNA reads TGCGCCAGCAGCTTGGCGGTGGGGGACAGACTGTCTAGCACAGATACGCAGTATTTT.

Worth noting for this clonotype: This may be a read error: a much more frequent sequence differs by one nucleotide. The gene calls are TRBV5-4 and TRBJ1-1, with D unresolved. V lost 4 bases and J 0 bases, leaving 16 bases between the germline ends. The CDR3 has 16 residues. CDR1 is SGHNT and CDR2 is YYREEE in the germline V gene (reference sequence). The CDR3 DNA follows: TGTGCCAGCAGCCCGTCGATAGGGCCCATGAACACTGAAGCTTTCTTT. This encodes CASSPSIGPMNTEAFF.

The table lists this clonotype with a few counts. J is TRBJ2-2 and V is TRBV6-5; D is uncertain. Germline V gives CDR1 MNHEY, CDR2 SVGAGI. The CDR3 consists of 16 residues. V shed 2 bases and J shed 3 bases, with 13 bases lying between them. CDR3 sequence (DNA): TGTGCCAGCAGTTACAGTATTGACACGTACACCGGGGAGCTGTTTTTT. It encodes CASSYSIDTYTGELFF.

This clonotype was recorded at least ten times. J is TRBJ2-5 and V is TRBV7-3, with 9 nucleotides matching TRBD2. Germline lookup yields CDR1 SGHTA and CDR2 FQGTGA. This CDR3 comprises 17 residues. J gave up 2 bases and V 4 bases, and 11 bases lay outside the gene matches. The CDR3 here is CASSSRGLAGSQETQYF. The CDR3 coding sequence is TGTGCCAGCAGCTCTAGAGGGCTAGCGGGATCTCAAGAGACCCAGTACTTC.

This clonotype was counted ten times or more. Likely a read error: the CDR3 ends without its conserved phenylalanine or tryptophan. The limits of the CDR3 on the DNA are not certain, so only TCRdb's listed CDR3 is given. The chain carries TRBV6-5 and TRBJ2-3; TRBD1 is the table's D call, not checked against the DNA. The CDR3 contains 9 residues when both ends are counted. Germline V gene sequence: CDR1 MNHEY, CDR2 SVGAGI. The CDR3 region is CASSQPDRS.

This clonotype was observed at least ten times. The CDR3 reads CSARGQADLGEQYF. CDR3 nucleotides: TGCAGTGCTAGAGGTCAGGCAGATCTCGGCGAGCAGTACTTC. The chain is built from TRBV20-1 and TRBJ2-7; D unresolved. Trimming took off 1 base at V and 6 bases at J, with 16 bases between the two ends. CDR1 and CDR2 from the germline V gene are DFQATT and SNEGSKA (reference sequence). The CDR3 is made up of 14 amino acids.

This clonotype occurred many times. J is TRBJ1-1 and V is TRBV5-1; TRBD1 is a possible D gene (6 bases). Trimming removed 4 bases from V and 4 bases from J, with 17 bases in between. Germline CDR1 SGHRS, CDR2 YFSETQ. The CDR3 is made up of 15 amino acids. The chain's CDR3 is CASSREAGEGTEAFF. For the CDR3, the DNA is TGCGCCAGCAGCCGGGAGGCAGGGGAGGGCACTGAAGCTTTCTTT.

The table lists this clonotype with many counts. The chain employs TRBV6-1 and TRBJ1-1, with D possibly being TRBD1 (6 bases). V lost 6 bases and J 0 bases, leaving 11 bases between the germline ends. CDR1 MNHNS and CDR2 SASEGT come from the germline V gene. The CDR3 runs 14 residues. The CDR3 sequence: CASRTGQMNTEAFF. The CDR3 bases are TGTGCCAGCAGGACGGGACAAATGAACACTGAAGCTTTCTTT.

Ten or more counts support this clonotype. The genes are TRBV6-5 and TRBJ2-5; TRBD1 or TRBD2 may be the D gene (5 bases each). The V end lost 6 bases, the J end lost 1 base, and 12 bases lay between the germline ends. CDR3 length: 14 amino acids. Germline loops: CDR1 MNHEY, CDR2 SVGAGI. The CDR3 is CASRGDVSQETQYF. The CDR3 DNA follows: TGTGCCAGCAGAGGGGACGTATCCCAAGAGACCCAGTACTTC.

At least ten counts were recorded for this clonotype. This rearrangement joins TRBV29-1 to TRBJ1-4; perhaps TRBD1 as D (5 bases). From germline, CDR1 is SQVTM and CDR2 ANQGSEA. The CDR3 is made up of 13 amino acids. The V and J ends lost 3 bases and 8 bases respectively, with 13 bases between them. The CDR3: CSVEAGQGEKLFF. The DNA of the CDR3 is TGCAGCGTTGAGGCGGGGCAAGGCGAAAAACTGTTTTTT.

This clonotype was observed at least ten times. This rearrangement joins TRBV5-1 to TRBJ2-7; no clear D. V was cut by 5 bases and J by 0 bases, with 9 bases left in between. Germline CDR1 and CDR2: SGHRS and YFSETQ. This CDR3 region has 13 residues. For the CDR3, the DNA is TGCGCCAGCAGTGTTTATAGCTCCTACGAGCAGTACTTC. It translates to CASSVYSSYEQYF.

This clonotype was recorded many times. The CDR3 sequence: CAIRGSGGDYEQYF. The CDR3 DNA reads TGTGCCATCAGGGGCAGTGGCGGGGACTACGAGCAGTACTTC. This chain uses TRBV10-3 with TRBJ2-7, with a weak D call TRBD2 (6 bases). CDR1 ENHRY and CDR2 SYGVKD come from the germline V gene. V was trimmed by 6 bases and J by 3 bases, leaving 15 bases between them. This CDR3 comprises 14 residues.

This clonotype is medium-sized in the sample. The chain joins TRBV15 to TRBJ2-1; 9 positions agree with TRBD2. CDR1 and CDR2 (germline): LNHNV, YYDKDF (reference sequence). The CDR3 has 16 residues. Germline trimming cut 5 bases from V and 4 bases from J; bases unmatched to any gene: 9. The chain's CDR3 is CATSLGGGREYNEQFF. The CDR3 nucleotides read TGTGCCACCAGCCTTGGTGGCGGGAGGGAATACAATGAGCAGTTCTTC.

This clonotype has ten or more counts. The rearrangement links TRBV5-1 to TRBJ1-1; D is perhaps TRBD1 (5 bases). Germline CDR1 is SGHRS and CDR2 is YFSETQ. This CDR3 is 13 amino acids long. Trimming took 4 bases from V and 4 from J, leaving 11 bases between them. The CDR3 DNA sequence: TGCGCCAGCAGCGTGGTGGGGGTCACTGAAGCTTTCTTT. This codes for CASSVVGVTEAFF.

This clonotype was picked up many times. The chain employs TRBV13 and TRBJ2-7, with 9 nucleotides matching TRBD2. Germline CDR1 PRHDT, CDR2 FYEKMQ (reference sequence). V lost 5 bases, J lost 6 bases, and 14 bases stayed unmatched. The CDR3 contains 16 residues. Here the CDR3 reads CASSRDEREVKSEQYF. CDR3 nucleotide sequence: TGTGCCAGCAGCCGAGACGAGCGGGAGGTTAAGTCCGAGCAGTACTTC.

This clonotype was counted at least ten times. V is TRBV12-3 or TRBV12-4 and J is TRBJ2-3, with D possibly TRBD2 on 5 matching bases. Deletions cut 5 bases from V and 2 bases from J, with 17 bases between. The CDR3 is made up of 16 amino acids. The CDR3 bases are TGTGCCAGCAGTCCCTTTCGAGCGGAGCACACAGATACGCAGTATTTT. It is translated as CASSPFRAEHTDTQYF.

V usage is TRBV18 and J usage is TRBJ1-5, with TRBD1 as a possible D gene (5 bases). Germline V gives CDR1 KGHSH, CDR2 LQKENI. The CDR3 is 14 amino acids. With 5 bases removed from V and 2 bases from J, the gap between germline ends came to 10 bases. CDR3 sequence reads: CASSGQGGNQPQHF. The CDR3 coding sequence is TGTGCCAGCTCAGGTCAGGGAGGCAATCAGCCCCAGCATTTT.